The rows below give T cell receptor beta chains drawn from one sample of a study of glioma-infiltrating T cells after dendritic cell vaccination. TCRdb keeps only in-frame clones here, not all; method: immunoSEQ multiplex PCR. There are about 92,000 clones in the sample; over 75% occur only once, and about a sixth lies in the top ten. This specimen consisted of blood, obtained before dendritic cell vaccination. These receptors were collected from a human donor with glioblastoma. CDR3s include the opening cysteine and the closing phenylalanine or tryptophan. The order of the fields is V gene, J gene, D gene, clone size, CDR3 protein, CDR3 DNA. A D gene is named only where the DNA matches it firmly. Clone size is not always given. Where it is, it says once, few, many or a class for expanded clones.

v_call: TRBV5-1
j_call: TRBJ1-4
d_call: NA
clone_size: NA
cdr3_aa: CASSLSGTSSKVLFF
cdr3_nt: TGCGCCAGCAGCTTGAGTGGGACATCTTCAAAGGTACTGTTTTTT

v_call: TRBV27
j_call: TRBJ1-1
d_call: TRBD1
clone_size: NA
cdr3_aa: CASNPDREGTEAFF
cdr3_nt: TGTGCCAGCAACCCGGACAGGGAAGGCACTGAAGCTTTCTTT

v_call: TRBV5-6
j_call: TRBJ1-2
d_call: TRBD1
clone_size: NA
cdr3_aa: CASSLDRDRGSGYTF
cdr3_nt: TGTGCCAGCAGCTTAGACCGGGACAGGGGGAGTGGCTACACCTTC

v_call: TRBV18
j_call: TRBJ1-5
d_call: NA
clone_size: once
cdr3_aa: CASSPEQGTGQPQHF
cdr3_nt: TGTGCCAGCTCACCAGAGCAGGGAACTGGGCAGCCCCAGCATTTT

v_call: TRBV15
j_call: TRBJ1-2
d_call: NA
clone_size: NA
cdr3_aa: CATSRDRQAGAGYYGYTF
cdr3_nt: TGTGCCACCAGCAGAGATCGCCAGGCGGGGGCCGGATACTATGGCTACACCTTC

v_call: TRBV9
j_call: TRBJ2-1
d_call: NA
clone_size: NA
cdr3_aa: CASSVEQGESEQFF
cdr3_nt: TGTGCCAGCAGCGTAGAACAGGGTGAGAGTGAGCAGTTCTTC

v_call: TRBV6-5
j_call: TRBJ1-2
d_call: NA
clone_size: NA
cdr3_aa: CASSYSRNYGYTF
cdr3_nt: TGTGCCAGCAGTTACTCGCGTAACTATGGTTACACCTTC

v_call: TRBV29-1
j_call: TRBJ1-2
d_call: NA
clone_size: NA
cdr3_aa: CSVEGALGQSKANPFYGYTF
cdr3_nt: TGCAGCGTTGAGGGGGCGCTAGGACAGAGTAAGGCAAACCCCTTCTATGGCTACACCTTC

v_call: TRBV5-6
j_call: TRBJ1-5
d_call: NA
clone_size: NA
cdr3_aa: CASSPRAQQPQHF
cdr3_nt: TGTGCCAGCAGCCCGAGGGCTCAGCAGCCCCAGCATTTT

v_call: TRBV7-8
j_call: TRBJ2-1
d_call: TRBD2
clone_size: few
cdr3_aa: CASGGRGDNEQFF
cdr3_nt: TGTGCCAGCGGCGGGAGGGGGGACAATGAGCAGTTCTTC

v_call: TRBV7-6
j_call: TRBJ2-7
d_call: NA
clone_size: NA
cdr3_aa: CASTPGPRDSLGEQYF
cdr3_nt: TGTGCCAGCACCCCGGGACCTCGGGACTCCCTGGGTGAGCAGTACTTC

v_call: TRBV7-2
j_call: TRBJ1-1
d_call: NA
clone_size: NA
cdr3_aa: CASSSYQGYTEAFF
cdr3_nt: TGTGCCAGCAGCTCCTATCAGGGTTACACTGAAGCTTTCTTT

v_call: TRBV30
j_call: TRBJ2-7
d_call: TRBD1
clone_size: NA
cdr3_aa: CATGGELQAEQYF
cdr3_nt: TGTGCCACAGGGGGCGAGCTACAGGCCGAGCAGTACTTC

v_call: TRBV6-5
j_call: TRBJ2-7
d_call: TRBD1
clone_size: NA
cdr3_aa: CASSPTGGTAYEQYF
cdr3_nt: TGTGCCAGCAGTCCCACAGGGGGAACGGCCTACGAGCAGTACTTC

v_call: TRBV27
j_call: TRBJ1-2
d_call: TRBD1
clone_size: once
cdr3_aa: CASSLLPGQGGHSAGYTF
cdr3_nt: TGTGCCAGCAGTTTACTTCCGGGCCAGGGGGGCCATTCCGCTGGCTACACCTTC

v_call: TRBV25-1
j_call: TRBJ2-7
d_call: TRBD2
clone_size: NA
cdr3_aa: CASSLAGGPAGYEQYF
cdr3_nt: TGTGCCAGCAGTCTAGCGGGAGGGCCTGCGGGGTACGAGCAGTACTTC

v_call: TRBV15
j_call: TRBJ2-1
d_call: TRBD2
clone_size: NA
cdr3_aa: CATSRVAGGYNEQFF
cdr3_nt: TGTGCCACCAGCAGAGTGGCGGGGGGTTACAATGAGCAGTTCTTC

v_call: TRBV28
j_call: TRBJ1-1
d_call: NA
clone_size: once
cdr3_aa: CASKREGPLNTEAFF
cdr3_nt: TGTGCCAGCAAACGGGAGGGGCCCTTAAACACTGAAGCTTTCTTT

v_call: TRBV5-1
j_call: TRBJ2-1
d_call: TRBD2
clone_size: NA
cdr3_aa: CASKFLPSGNYNEQFF
cdr3_nt: TGCGCCAGCAAGTTTCTTCCTAGCGGGAATTACAATGAGCAGTTCTTC

v_call: TRBV6-1
j_call: TRBJ1-2
d_call: TRBD1
clone_size: once
cdr3_aa: CASSRDRAYGYTF
cdr3_nt: TGTGCCAGCAGCCGGGACAGGGCATATGGCTACACCTTC

v_call: TRBV13
j_call: TRBJ2-3
d_call: TRBD2
clone_size: NA
cdr3_aa: CASSPNCAGGPCTDTQYF
cdr3_nt: TGTGCCAGCAGCCCTAATTGTGCGGGGGGTCCCTGCACAGATACGCAGTATTTT

v_call: TRBV28
j_call: TRBJ2-4
d_call: NA
clone_size: NA
cdr3_aa: CASSPSGGELAKNIQYF
cdr3_nt: TGTGCCAGCAGCCCCTCCGGGGGTGAACTAGCCAAAAACATTCAGTACTTC

v_call: TRBV13
j_call: TRBJ1-2
d_call: TRBD1
clone_size: NA
cdr3_aa: CASSLGQGYYGYTF
cdr3_nt: TGTGCCAGCAGCTTAGGACAGGGGTACTATGGCTACACCTTC

v_call: TRBV11-2
j_call: TRBJ2-7
d_call: NA
clone_size: NA
cdr3_aa: CASTAPTGAGAYEQYF
cdr3_nt: TGTGCCAGCACCGCACCTACCGGAGCAGGGGCCTACGAGCAGTACTTC

v_call: TRBV18
j_call: TRBJ1-5
d_call: TRBD1
clone_size: NA
cdr3_aa: CASSQTGVSNQPQHF
cdr3_nt: TGTGCCAGCTCACAGACAGGGGTTAGCAATCAGCCCCAGCATTTT

v_call: TRBV5-1
j_call: TRBJ2-5
d_call: TRBD1
clone_size: NA
cdr3_aa: CASRSPGQGAGETQYF
cdr3_nt: TGCGCCAGCAGATCGCCGGGACAGGGGGCGGGAGAGACCCAGTACTTC

v_call: TRBV20-1
j_call: TRBJ2-1
d_call: TRBD1
clone_size: NA
cdr3_aa: CSARQGDEQFF
cdr3_nt: TGCAGTGCCCGACAGGGGGATGAGCAGTTCTTC

v_call: TRBV27
j_call: TRBJ2-3
d_call: TRBD1
clone_size: NA
cdr3_aa: CASSLGTGGLYTQYF
cdr3_nt: TGTGCCAGCAGTTTAGGGACAGGGGGCTTATATACGCAGTATTTT

v_call: TRBV5-6
j_call: TRBJ2-7
d_call: NA
clone_size: NA
cdr3_aa: CASSLYGDEQYF
cdr3_nt: TGTGCCAGCAGCTTGTACGGGGACGAGCAGTACTTC

v_call: TRBV5-1
j_call: TRBJ1-1
d_call: NA
clone_size: NA
cdr3_aa: CASRGGILKTEVNTEAFF
cdr3_nt: TGCGCCAGCAGGGGGGGAATTTTGAAGACAGAGGTGAACACTGAAGCTTTCTTT

v_call: TRBV2
j_call: TRBJ2-1
d_call: TRBD2
clone_size: NA
cdr3_aa: CASSVASGKGYNEQFF
cdr3_nt: TGTGCCAGCAGTGTAGCCAGCGGGAAGGGCTACAATGAGCAGTTCTTC

v_call: TRBV6-1
j_call: TRBJ2-7
d_call: NA
clone_size: NA
cdr3_aa: CASSEAGGAGFYEQYF
cdr3_nt: TGTGCCAGCAGTGAAGCGGGCGGGGCAGGTTTCTACGAGCAGTACTTC

v_call: TRBV30
j_call: TRBJ2-1
d_call: TRBD2
clone_size: NA
cdr3_aa: CAWSSSLAGTEQFF
cdr3_nt: TGTGCCTGGAGTTCCTCCCTAGCGGGTACTGAGCAGTTCTTC

v_call: TRBV21-1
j_call: TRBJ2-7
d_call: NA
clone_size: NA
cdr3_aa: CASSKARGSYEQYF
cdr3_nt: TGTGCCAGCAGCAAAGCGCGGGGATCCTACGAGCAGTACTTC

v_call: TRBV4-3
j_call: TRBJ2-7
d_call: NA
clone_size: NA
cdr3_aa: CASSQGRGSYEQYF
cdr3_nt: TGCGCCAGCAGCCAGGGACGGGGGTCCTACGAGCAGTACTTC

v_call: TRBV4-1
j_call: TRBJ1-2
d_call: NA
clone_size: NA
cdr3_aa: CASSHRGGDYGYTF
cdr3_nt: TGCGCCAGCAGCCACCGCGGGGGGGACTATGGCTACACCTTC

v_call: TRBV7-9
j_call: TRBJ2-7
d_call: TRBD2
clone_size: NA
cdr3_aa: CASSLRLAREQYF
cdr3_nt: TGTGCCAGCAGCTTACGACTAGCGCGCGAGCAGTACTTC

v_call: TRBV7-3
j_call: TRBJ2-3
d_call: NA
clone_size: NA
cdr3_aa: CASSRGGAMTDTQYF
cdr3_nt: TGTGCCAGCAGCCGAGGCGGGGCCATGACAGATACGCAGTATTTT

v_call: TRBV14
j_call: TRBJ2-7
d_call: NA
clone_size: NA
cdr3_aa: CASSQRGYEQYF
cdr3_nt: TGTGCCAGCAGCCAACGGGGGTACGAGCAGTACTTC

v_call: TRBV27
j_call: TRBJ2-2
d_call: NA
clone_size: many
cdr3_aa: CASSYPQTGELFF
cdr3_nt: TGTGCCAGCAGTTATCCCCAGACCGGGGAGCTGTTTTTT

v_call: TRBV4-3
j_call: TRBJ2-5
d_call: NA
clone_size: few
cdr3_aa: CASSQVGAVAVKETQYF
cdr3_nt: TGCGCCAGCAGCCAAGTTGGGGCTGTAGCGGTAAAAGAGACCCAGTACTTC

v_call: TRBV28
j_call: TRBJ2-5
d_call: TRBD1
clone_size: NA
cdr3_aa: CASSLTGGGQETQYF
cdr3_nt: TGTGCCAGCAGCTTGACAGGGGGCGGGCAAGAGACCCAGTACTTC

v_call: TRBV7-2
j_call: TRBJ2-2
d_call: TRBD2
clone_size: NA
cdr3_aa: CASSPRTSGRAKFIGELFF
cdr3_nt: TGTGCCAGCAGCCCCCGGACTAGCGGGAGGGCAAAGTTTATCGGGGAGCTGTTTTTT

v_call: TRBV27
j_call: TRBJ2-3
d_call: NA
clone_size: NA
cdr3_aa: CASSNGLGTDTQYF
cdr3_nt: TGTGCCAGCAGTAACGGACTCGGCACAGATACGCAGTATTTT

v_call: TRBV9
j_call: TRBJ2-7
d_call: NA
clone_size: NA
cdr3_aa: CASSVVEKGFNEQYF
cdr3_nt: TGTGCCAGCAGCGTAGTCGAAAAGGGGTTCAACGAGCAGTACTTC

v_call: TRBV28
j_call: TRBJ2-1
d_call: NA
clone_size: NA
cdr3_aa: CASTVGSSYNEQFF
cdr3_nt: TGTGCCAGCACAGTAGGGAGCTCCTACAATGAGCAGTTCTTC

v_call: TRBV5-4
j_call: TRBJ2-7
d_call: TRBD2
clone_size: few
cdr3_aa: CASSLEVLAGGYEQYF
cdr3_nt: TGTGCCAGCAGCCTCGAAGTTTTAGCGGGAGGATACGAGCAGTACTTC

v_call: TRBV7-2
j_call: TRBJ2-7
d_call: NA
clone_size: NA
cdr3_aa: CASSNRGRYEQYF
cdr3_nt: TGTGCCAGCAGCAACCGTGGCCGATACGAGCAGTACTTC

v_call: TRBV11-1
j_call: TRBJ2-5
d_call: TRBD2
clone_size: NA
cdr3_aa: CASSYRLAAHQETQYF
cdr3_nt: TGTGCCAGCAGCTATCGACTAGCGGCTCACCAAGAGACCCAGTACTTC

v_call: TRBV5-1
j_call: TRBJ2-7
d_call: NA
clone_size: NA
cdr3_aa: CASSFRAPDRLLGEQYF
cdr3_nt: TGCGCCAGCAGCTTTAGGGCCCCAGACAGGCTACTTGGAGAGCAGTACTTC

v_call: TRBV30
j_call: TRBJ2-7
d_call: TRBD2
clone_size: NA
cdr3_aa: CAWSGETSGRRYEQYF
cdr3_nt: TGTGCCTGGAGTGGAGAGACTAGCGGGAGACGGTACGAGCAGTACTTC